These 17 T cell receptor beta chains originate from one sample sequenced in a study of low-dose radiotherapy and immunotherapy resistance in tumors (dated by TCRdb to the early 2020s). Data came from an Illumina HiSeq 2500. Superscript III and a set of TRAV- and TRBV-specific primers were used to synthesize first-strand cDNA, so that both TCRalpha and TCRbeta chains were covered. TCRs were amplified for 15 to 20 PCR cycles with Phusion, using a constant-region primer paired with the adapter attached to the V primers. The public reads were quality trimmed at Q25 with fastp and then assembled into clones with MiXCR by TCRdb, keeping productive beta chains. Rows with one shared CDR3 protein collapse into an entry with the most common genes and DNA. Counted in this sample were around 83,000 distinct CDR3 sequences; 15% to 20% of them appeared once. The ten largest clones add up to under 7.5% of the sample.

According to the study, the label for this sample's time point signals: before trial treatment. Here the sequenced sample was PBMCs, taken before treatment. These receptor sequences come from a male donor with prostate cancer.

This clonotype came up many times. The V and J genes are TRBV20-1 and TRBJ2-1; 12 bases match TRBD2. The germline V gene encodes CDR1 DFQATT and CDR2 SNEGSKA (reference sequence). The V gene end was trimmed by 3 bases and the J gene end by 0 bases; junction bases not matched to a gene: 9. CDR3 length: 18 residues. CDR3 protein: CSASGRLAGVNSYNEQFF. DNA for the CDR3: TGCAGTGCTAGCGGGAGACTAGCGGGAGTAAACTCCTACAATGAGCAGTTCTTC.

This clonotype appeared many times. The V call is TRBV7-6, the J call TRBJ2-7; D gene unclear. Between the trimmed V and J ends, which lost 3 bases and 6 bases, there was a span of 12 bases. Per germline, CDR1 SGHVS and CDR2 FNYEAQ. This CDR3 region has 13 residues. The CDR3 protein is CASSFSLEREQYF. Here the CDR3 DNA reads TGTGCCAGCAGCTTCAGCCTAGAGCGCGAGCAGTACTTC.

This clonotype was seen many times. The chain couples TRBV4-3 to TRBJ2-2; possibly TRBD1 for D (6 bases). CDR3 length equals 16 residues. Trimming left V 3 bases short and J 1 base short, with 12 bases between. CDR1 and CDR2 (germline): LGHNA, YSLEER. This CDR3 reads CASSQSGTQNTGELFF. In nucleotides, the CDR3 is TGCGCCAGCAGCCAGTCCGGGACACAGAACACCGGGGAGCTGTTTTTT.

This clonotype was counted ten times or more. V is TRBV6-2 or TRBV6-3 and J is TRBJ2-7; possible D gene TRBD2, 5 bases. Germline lookup yields CDR1 MNHEY and CDR2 SVGEGT. This CDR3 is built from 14 residues. The V and J ends lost 2 bases and 1 base respectively, with 9 bases between them. The CDR3 coding sequence is TGTGCCAGCAGTTACGAAACGGGATCCTACGAGCAGTACTTC. Its translation: CASSYETGSYEQYF.

This clonotype appeared many times. Since the CDR3 does not end with the conserved phenylalanine or tryptophan, this likely comes from a read error. The chain recombines TRBV7-2 with TRBJ1-3, with no clear D. CDR1 and CDR2 from the germline V gene are SGHTA and FQGNSA. The CDR3 loop spans 15 amino acids. V was pared by 4 bases and J by 8 bases, with 18 bases between. The CDR3 protein is CASSSTGRIGDTIYI. The CDR3 DNA sequence: TGTGCCAGCAGCTCCACCGGGCGCATTGGCGACACCATATATATT.

This clonotype appeared many times. The J gene is TRBJ2-1, the V gene TRBV20-1; D is perhaps TRBD2 (6 bases). Germline loops: CDR1 DFQATT, CDR2 SNEGSKA (reference sequence). The V end was cut by 1 base, the J end by 9 bases, with 13 bases between. This CDR3 has 13 amino acids. The CDR3 DNA reads as TGCAGTGCTAGAGTGGATAGCGGAGGTGAGCAGTTCTTC. It translates to CSARVDSGGEQFF.

This clonotype was recorded many times. This chain uses TRBV6-5 with TRBJ2-2; 7 bases are a match to TRBD2. The CDR3 totals 14 residues. Per germline, CDR1 MNHEY and CDR2 SVGAGI. J gave up 5 bases and V 5 bases, and 5 bases lay outside the gene matches. In DNA, the CDR3 is TGTGCCAGCAGTAACTACGGGGGGACCGGGGAGCTGTTTTTT. Encoded protein: CASSNYGGTGELFF.

This clonotype was seen at least ten times. The chain has TRBV30 and TRBJ1-3; D uncertain. The ends were cut back, 0 bases at V and 4 bases at J, with 4 bases in the middle. CDR1 is GTSNPN and CDR2 is SVGIG in the germline V gene (reference sequence). CDR3 length: 12 residues. The DNA for the CDR3 is TGTGCCTGGAGTGTGGAGGGAAACACCATATATTTT. This codes for CAWSVEGNTIYF. Supplemented by reference TRBV30 and TRBJ1-3, the full variable domain reads SQTIHQWPATLVQPVGSPLSLECTVEGTSNPNLYWYRQAAGRGLQLLFYSVGIGQISSEVPQNLSASRPQDRQFILSSKKLLLSDSGFYLCAWSVEGNTIYFGEGSWLTVV.

There are many counts of this clonotype. The genes are TRBV7-9 and TRBJ2-7; D gene unclear. Germline V gives CDR1 SEHNR, CDR2 FQNEAQ (reference sequence). The CDR3 is 15 residues long. Trimming left V 3 bases short and J 6 bases short, with 18 bases between. The CDR3 DNA follows: TGTGCCAGCAGCTTCATAAGGTCGGTCCCCCCCGAGCAGTACTTC. Translating it yields CASSFIRSVPPEQYF.

This clonotype was detected ten times or more. The chain joins TRBV20-1 to TRBJ1-5; possible D gene TRBD1, 6 bases. Germline V gene data show CDR1 as DFQATT and CDR2 as SNEGSKA (reference sequence). V was clipped by 5 bases and J by 0 bases, with 11 bases between them. The CDR3 is 14 residues long. The CDR3 DNA follows: TGCAGTGCTCCCGGACAGAATAGCAATCAGCCCCAGCATTTT. It yields the protein CSAPGQNSNQPQHF.

This clonotype has a count of ten or more. J is TRBJ2-1 and V is TRBV20-1; a weak D match, TRBD2 (6 bases). The CDR3 loop spans 16 amino acids. Looked up from germline, CDR1 is DFQATT and CDR2 is SNEGSKA (reference sequence). V gave up 5 bases and J gave up 9 bases, with 26 bases separating them. CDR3 nucleotides: TGCAGTGCTGACCTCCCTCGCGGGACTCGTTTTGGTGAGCAGTTCTTC. Amino acid sequence: CSADLPRGTRFGEQFF.

This clonotype was observed at least ten times. The chain links TRBV7-2 to TRBJ1-3; D gene ambiguous. Trimming took 1 base from V and 0 from J, leaving 10 bases between them. Germline V gives CDR1 SGHTA, CDR2 FQGNSA. This CDR3 comprises 16 residues. The CDR3 is CASSLGPADSGNTIYF. The DNA for the CDR3 is TGTGCCAGCAGCTTAGGGCCAGCAGACTCTGGAAACACCATATATTTT. The entire variable domain, with the rest obtained from reference TRBV7-2 and TRBJ1-3, is as follows: GAGVSQSPSNKVTEKGKDVELRCDPISGHTALYWYRQSLGQGLEFLIYFQGNSAPDKSGLPSDRFSAERTGGSVSTLTIQRTQQEDSAVYLCASSLGPADSGNTIYFGEGSWLTVV.

This clonotype was recorded many times. The V and J genes are TRBV20-1 and TRBJ2-1; either TRBD1 or TRBD2 may supply D (5 bases each). Germline V CDR1 and CDR2: DFQATT, SNEGSKA (reference sequence). V lost 2 bases to trimming and J lost 3 bases, with 11 bases between them. This CDR3 has 14 amino acids. The CDR3 nucleotides are TGCAGTGCTAGACGAGGGGCGCGCTACAATGAGCAGTTCTTC. The encoded protein is CSARRGARYNEQFF.

At least ten counts were recorded for this clonotype. The V and J genes are TRBV2 and TRBJ2-7; possibly TRBD1 for D (5 bases). Germline CDR1 and CDR2: SNHLY and FYNNEI. V was shortened by 8 bases and J by 3 bases, with 14 bases between the two germline ends. CDR3 size: 13 residues. CDR3 amino acids: CASFDSSLYEQYF. CDR3 sequence (DNA): TGTGCCAGCTTCGACAGTAGCCTCTACGAGCAGTACTTC.

This clonotype appeared many times. The chain couples TRBV6-6 to TRBJ2-6; 7 nucleotides agree with TRBD1. CDR3 length: 16 residues. Germline CDR1 reads MNHNY; CDR2 reads SVGAGI (reference sequence). V lost 6 bases and J lost 0; bases outside the gene matches: 5. The CDR3 loop reads CASRTTGDSGANVLTF. The CDR3 DNA reads as TGTGCCAGCAGGACTACAGGGGACTCTGGGGCCAACGTCCTGACTTTC.

This clonotype was seen many times. The chain links TRBV7-9 to TRBJ1-1; no reliable D call. Germline CDR1 SEHNR, CDR2 FQNEAQ (reference sequence). CDR3 length: 12 amino acids. Trimming took 5 bases from V and 11 from J, leaving 15 bases between them. CDR3 loop: CASSPQSSWAFF. The CDR3 DNA follows: TGTGCCAGCAGCCCCCAGTCGAGCTGGGCTTTCTTT.

This clonotype has a count of ten or more. The CDR3 DNA reads TGTGCCAGCAGTGAAGCGGTGGCTAGCCCGTTTGGGGAGCTGTTTTTT. Its protein is CASSEAVASPFGELFF. The chain recombines TRBV2 with TRBJ2-2; maybe TRBD2 (5 bases). Germline V lookup: CDR1 SNHLY, CDR2 FYNNEI. The length of the CDR3 is 16 residues. V lost 0 bases, J lost 8 bases, and 16 bases lay in between.